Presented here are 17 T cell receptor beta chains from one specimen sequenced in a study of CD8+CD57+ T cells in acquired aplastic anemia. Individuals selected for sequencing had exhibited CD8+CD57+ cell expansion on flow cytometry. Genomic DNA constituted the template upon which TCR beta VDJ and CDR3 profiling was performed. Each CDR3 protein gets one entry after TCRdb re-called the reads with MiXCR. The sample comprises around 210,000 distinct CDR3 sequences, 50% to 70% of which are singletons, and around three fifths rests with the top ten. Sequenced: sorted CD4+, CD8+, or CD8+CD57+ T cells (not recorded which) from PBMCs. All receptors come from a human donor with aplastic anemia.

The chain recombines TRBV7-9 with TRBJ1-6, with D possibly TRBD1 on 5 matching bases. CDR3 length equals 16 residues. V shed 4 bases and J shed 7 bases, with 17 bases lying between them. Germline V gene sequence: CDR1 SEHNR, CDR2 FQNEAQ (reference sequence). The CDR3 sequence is CASSSSGPMANSPLHF. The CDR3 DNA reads TGTGCCAGCAGCTCGTCGGGGCCGATGGCCAATTCACCCCTCCACTTT. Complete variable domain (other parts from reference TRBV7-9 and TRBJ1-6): DTGVSQNPRHKITKRGQNVTFRCDPISEHNRLYWYRQTLGQGPEFLTYFQNEAQLEKSRLLSDRFSAERPKGSFSTLEIQRTEQGDSAMYLCASSSSGPMANSPLHFGNGTRLTVT.

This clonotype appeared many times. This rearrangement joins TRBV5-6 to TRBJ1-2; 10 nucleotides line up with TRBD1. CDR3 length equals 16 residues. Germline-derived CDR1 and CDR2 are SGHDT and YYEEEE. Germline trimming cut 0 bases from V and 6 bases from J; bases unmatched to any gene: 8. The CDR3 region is CASSLAGTGAYNGYTF. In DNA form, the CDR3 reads TGTGCCAGCAGCTTGGCCGGGACAGGGGCATACAATGGCTACACCTTC.

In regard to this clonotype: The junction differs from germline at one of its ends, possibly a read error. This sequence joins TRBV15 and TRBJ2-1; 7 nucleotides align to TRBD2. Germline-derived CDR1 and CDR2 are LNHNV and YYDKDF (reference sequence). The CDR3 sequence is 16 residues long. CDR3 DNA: TGTGCCGCCAGCAGCTCAATGCGGGGGACGTCCTACGAGCAGTTCTTC. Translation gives CAASSSMRGTSYEQFF.

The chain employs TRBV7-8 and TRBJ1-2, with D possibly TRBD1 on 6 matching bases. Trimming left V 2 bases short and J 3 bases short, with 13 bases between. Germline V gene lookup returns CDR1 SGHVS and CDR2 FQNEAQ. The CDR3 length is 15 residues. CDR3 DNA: TGTGCCAGCAGCTTAACGGGACAATACTACTATGGCTACACCTTC. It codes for CASSLTGQYYYGYTF.

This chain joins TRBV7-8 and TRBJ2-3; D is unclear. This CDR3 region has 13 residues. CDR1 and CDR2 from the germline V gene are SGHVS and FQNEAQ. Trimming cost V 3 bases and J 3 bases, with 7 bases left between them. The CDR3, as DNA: TGTGCCAGCAGCTTCAGGCAGACAGATACGCAGTATTTT. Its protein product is CASSFRQTDTQYF.

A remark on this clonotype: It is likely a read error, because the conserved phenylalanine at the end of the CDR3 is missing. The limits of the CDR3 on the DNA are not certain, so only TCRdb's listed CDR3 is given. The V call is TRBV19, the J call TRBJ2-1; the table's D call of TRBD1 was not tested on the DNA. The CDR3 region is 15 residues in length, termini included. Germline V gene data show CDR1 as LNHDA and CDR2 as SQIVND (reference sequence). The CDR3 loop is CASSRGTGFYNEKFI.

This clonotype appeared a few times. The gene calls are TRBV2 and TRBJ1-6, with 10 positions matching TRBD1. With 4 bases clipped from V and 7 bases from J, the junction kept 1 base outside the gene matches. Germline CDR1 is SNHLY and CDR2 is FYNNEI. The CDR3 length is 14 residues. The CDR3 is CASSGGQGNSPLHF. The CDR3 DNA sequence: TGTGCCAGCAGTGGGGGACAGGGGAATTCACCCCTCCACTTT.

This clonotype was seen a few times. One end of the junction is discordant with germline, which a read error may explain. The CDR3 coding sequence is TGCGCCAGCACTATGACAGGATGGTCTCCTGGCGAGCAGTACTTT. This translates into CASTMTGWSPGEQYF. The chain recombines TRBV10-2 with TRBJ2-7; possibly TRBD1 for D (6 bases). Germline loops: CDR1 WSHSY, CDR2 SAAADI. The CDR3 runs 15 residues.

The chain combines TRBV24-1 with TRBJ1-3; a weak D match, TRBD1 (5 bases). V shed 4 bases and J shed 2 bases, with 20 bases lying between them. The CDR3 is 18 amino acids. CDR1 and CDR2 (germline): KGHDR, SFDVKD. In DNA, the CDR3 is TGTGCCACCAGTGAGGAGGACATAGGATCCCTTCCTGGAAACACCATATATTTT. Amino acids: CATSEEDIGSLPGNTIYF.

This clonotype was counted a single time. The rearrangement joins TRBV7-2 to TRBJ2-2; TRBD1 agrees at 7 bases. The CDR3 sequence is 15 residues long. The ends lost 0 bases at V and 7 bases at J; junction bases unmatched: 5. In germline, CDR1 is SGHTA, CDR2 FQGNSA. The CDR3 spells CASSLAEGASGELFF. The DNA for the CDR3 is TGTGCCAGCAGCTTAGCTGAGGGGGCGAGCGGGGAGCTGTTTTTT.

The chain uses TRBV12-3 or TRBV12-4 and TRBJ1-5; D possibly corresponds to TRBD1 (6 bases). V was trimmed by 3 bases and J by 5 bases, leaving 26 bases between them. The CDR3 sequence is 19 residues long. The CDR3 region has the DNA TGTGCCAGCAGTTTCCCCGCCCCGACAGATCAGGGGTATTATCAGCCCCAGCATTTT. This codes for CASSFPAPTDQGYYQPQHF.

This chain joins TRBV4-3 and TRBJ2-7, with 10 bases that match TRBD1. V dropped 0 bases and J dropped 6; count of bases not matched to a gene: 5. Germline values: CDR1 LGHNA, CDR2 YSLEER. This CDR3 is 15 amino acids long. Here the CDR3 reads CASSQEWTGGAEQYF. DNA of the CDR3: TGCGCCAGCAGCCAAGAGTGGACAGGGGGTGCCGAGCAGTACTTC.

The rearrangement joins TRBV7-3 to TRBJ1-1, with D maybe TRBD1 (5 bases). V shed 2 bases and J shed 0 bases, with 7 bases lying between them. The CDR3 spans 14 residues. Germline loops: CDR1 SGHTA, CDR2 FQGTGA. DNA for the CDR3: TGTGCCAGCAGCTTAGCCAGGGTGAACACTGAAGCTTTCTTT. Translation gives CASSLARVNTEAFF.

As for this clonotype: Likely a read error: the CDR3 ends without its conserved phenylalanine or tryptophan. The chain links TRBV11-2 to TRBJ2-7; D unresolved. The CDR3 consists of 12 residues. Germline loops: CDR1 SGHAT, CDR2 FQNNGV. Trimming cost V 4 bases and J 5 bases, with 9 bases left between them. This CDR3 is CASSYVVHEQYL. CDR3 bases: TGTGCCAGCAGCTACGTGGTCCACGAGCAGTACCTC.

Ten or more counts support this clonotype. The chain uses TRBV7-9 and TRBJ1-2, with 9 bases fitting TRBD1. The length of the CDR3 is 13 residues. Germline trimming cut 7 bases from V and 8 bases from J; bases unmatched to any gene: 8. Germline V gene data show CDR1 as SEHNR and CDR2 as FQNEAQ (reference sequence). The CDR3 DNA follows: TGTGCCAGCACCCCCACTACAGGGGGCGGCTACACCTTC. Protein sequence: CASTPTTGGGYTF.

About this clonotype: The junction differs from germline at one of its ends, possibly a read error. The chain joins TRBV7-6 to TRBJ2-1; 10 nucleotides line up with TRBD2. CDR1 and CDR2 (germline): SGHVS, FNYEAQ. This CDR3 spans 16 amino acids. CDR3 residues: CAGSLLGGGLANEQFF. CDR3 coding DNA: TGTGCCGGCAGCCTCCTTGGGGGGGGACTAGCGAATGAGCAGTTCTTC.

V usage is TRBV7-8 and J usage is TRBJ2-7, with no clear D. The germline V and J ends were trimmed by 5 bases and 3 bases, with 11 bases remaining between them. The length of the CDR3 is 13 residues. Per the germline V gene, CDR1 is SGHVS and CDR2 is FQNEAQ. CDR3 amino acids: CASSPGYGYEQYF. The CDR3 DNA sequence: TGTGCCAGCAGCCCGGGCTACGGCTACGAGCAGTACTTC. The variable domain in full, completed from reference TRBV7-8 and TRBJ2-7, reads GAGVSQSPRYKVAKRGQDVALRCDPISGHVSLFWYQQALGQGPEFLTYFQNEAQLDKSGLPSDRFFAERPEGSVSTLKIQRTQQEDSAVYLCASSPGYGYEQYFGPGTRLTVT.